Listed here is a single TCR beta chain. This entry is derived from a study of neoadjuvant anti-PD-1 for oral cavity cancer. Using immunoSEQ multiplex PCR, the repertoire was profiled, and TCRdb retains in-frame clones only, with some absent. Of under 14,000 clones listed, 52% are singletons. Cohort: HPV-negative, locally advanced oral cavity squamous cell carcinoma patients. This CDR3 spans 14 amino acids. Losses at the gene ends were 5 bases for V and 8 bases for J; bases not matched to a gene: 5. Germline CDR1 reads SNHLY; CDR2 reads FYNNEI. The receptor was isolated from a person aged 35-79 years with oral cavity squamous cell carcinoma. The starting material was tumor tissue, obtained before nivolumab (anti-PD-1) treatment. The chain joins TRBV2 to TRBJ1-6, with 8 bases identical to TRBD1. The CDR3 region has the DNA TGTGCCAGCAGTTGGGACAGGAGGGATTCACCCCTCCACTTT. This gives the protein CASSWDRRDSPLHF.